These 2 T cell receptor beta chains share one sample of origin, sequenced in a study of breast tumors, draining lymph nodes, adjacent tissues. Axillary draining lymph nodes of breast cancer patients supplied the node samples. MiXCR, run by TCRdb on the multiplex PCR reads, gives a single entry per CDR3 protein. Of around 110,000 distinct CDR3 sequences listed, under 40% are singletons. The sequencing sample was made of axillary lymph node tissue. The receptors originated from a female donor with breast cancer. Some clones in this sample may be carry-over from other donors' samples.

This clonotype was counted ten times or more. This chain joins TRBV6-6 and TRBJ1-5; 7 nucleotides align to TRBD1. CDR3 length: 15 residues. V was clipped by 5 bases and J by 6 bases; unmatched bases: 10. From germline, CDR1 is MNHNY and CDR2 SVGAGI (reference sequence). The CDR3 region has the DNA TGTGCCAGCAGTCACCCCGGGACAGATAGTCAGCCCCAGCATTTT. This encodes CASSHPGTDSQPQHF.

In this sample, this clonotype turned up many times. The CDR3 sequence: CASSEAQIGGPSAGELFF. Written as DNA, the CDR3 is TGTGCCAGCAGTGAAGCTCAAATAGGGGGGCCGTCCGCCGGGGAGCTGTTTTTT. The J gene is TRBJ2-2, the V gene TRBV6-1, with D possibly being TRBD1 or TRBD2 (6 bases each). V lost 0 bases to trimming and J lost 6 bases, with 20 bases between them. The CDR3 loop spans 18 amino acids. Germline CDR1 and CDR2: MNHNS and SASEGT.